This T cell receptor beta chain was sequenced during a study of blood T cell repertoires in COVID-19. Turning to the study itself: Both acute and convalescent COVID-19 samples were obtained from the United States, Italy and Spain.

Original processing methods: Estimated nucleated cell counts came from reference gene primer amplification. Generated by immunoSEQ multiplex PCR, the TCRdb table keeps only in-frame clones and is missing some. V and J calls and clone size are those listed in that table; D and trimming were worked out from the DNA. The data show approximately 110,000 clones, about 83% seen once. The receptor was isolated from a human donor in a cohort sampled during active COVID-19. The sequenced material came from peripheral blood.

In DNA form, the CDR3 reads TGCAGCGTTGATCGCCGGGAGGGCCTGGGGAATGAGCAGTTCTTC. Residues: CSVDRREGLGNEQFF. V gene TRBV29-1 combines with J gene TRBJ2-1, with TRBD2 matching 8 bases. Germline values: CDR1 SQVTM, CDR2 ANQGSEA. V shed 3 bases and J 7 bases; nucleotides not matched to a gene: 11. The CDR3 contains 15 residues.